This entry concerns a single T cell receptor (beta chain). Its target is unknown. UMIs that had a 6-nucleotide sample barcode were put in using template switching. TCRdb reprocessed the 5' RACE reads, keeping one entry per CDR3 protein, no DNA. The sample table sets out 190,000 or so distinct CDR3 sequences. This specimen comes from a study of monozygotic twins with inflammatory bowel disease. Study findings and constraints: Evidence failed to back one strong IBD-linked signal or clonotype.

From germline, CDR1 is SNHLY and CDR2 FYNNEI. The CDR3 covers 12 residues. Sequenced material: blood. This TCR was sampled from a human donor with ulcerative colitis or Crohn's disease, or a healthy co-twin of an affected twin (not recorded which). V and J are TRBV2 and TRBJ1-2; TCRdb's D call of TRBD1 is untestable without DNA. The CDR3 is CASLRPGYGYTF.